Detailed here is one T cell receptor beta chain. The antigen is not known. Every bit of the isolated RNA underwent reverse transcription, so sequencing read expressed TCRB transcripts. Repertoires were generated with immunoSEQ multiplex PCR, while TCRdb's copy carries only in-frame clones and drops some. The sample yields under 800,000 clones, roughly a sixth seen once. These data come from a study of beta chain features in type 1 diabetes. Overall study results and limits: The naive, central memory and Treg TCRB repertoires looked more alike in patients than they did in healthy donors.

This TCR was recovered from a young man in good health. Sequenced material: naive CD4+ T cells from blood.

CDR3 bases: TGTGCCAGTAGTATTTTTTGGGGACAAATAAATGAAGCTTTCTTT. Translated, it gives CASSIFWGQINEAFF. The V and J genes are TRBV19 and TRBJ1-1; tentatively, D is TRBD1 (6 bases). Germline V gives CDR1 LNHDA, CDR2 SQIVND (reference sequence). Trimming pared 3 bases from V and 7 bases from J, leaving 18 bases between. The CDR3 is made up of 15 amino acids. Full variable domain (rest looked up from reference TRBV19 and TRBJ1-1): DGGITQSPKYLFRKEGQNVTLSCEQNLNHDAMYWYRQDPGQGLRLIYYSQIVNDFQKGDIAEGYSVSREKKESFPLTVTSAQKNPTAFYLCASSIFWGQINEAFFGQGTRLTVV.